This T cell receptor beta chain was sequenced for a study of response to subunit inactivated influenza vaccine. The study's findings and limits: After each seasonal influenza vaccination, few new T cells are recruited, the authors suggested.

The table lists this clonotype with a few counts. What it recognizes is unknown. Each CDR3 protein gets one entry after TCRdb re-called the RT-PCR reads with MiXCR. This table holds hundreds of thousands of distinct CDR3 sequences, roughly 18% found once. With 5 bases clipped from V and 6 bases from J, the junction kept 2 bases outside the gene matches. CDR3 length: 15 residues. Germline assignment: CDR1 KGHDR and CDR2 SFDVKD. This chain links TRBV24-1 with TRBJ2-2; 13 positions agree with TRBD2. This receptor was identified in a man in his fifties who received an inactivated influenza vaccine. Sequencing used PBMCs from blood, obtained 5 days after vaccination. CDR3 in DNA: TGTGCCACCAGTGGGACTAGCGGGAGCTCCGGGGAGCTGTTTTTT. The encoded protein is CATSGTSGSSGELFF.